One and the same sample provided the 32 T cell receptor beta chains below, sequenced in a study of cytomegalovirus exposure and HLA in healthy donors. 13 Jbeta primers and 60 Vbeta primers were used for the PCR. Sequenced by immunoSEQ multiplex PCR; TCRdb stores in-frame clones only, minus some. The sample consists of about 95,000 clones, roughly 79% of them appearing once. The source material was PBMCs. The origin of the receptors is a woman in her forties in good health and CMV-seronegative.

V and J are TRBV27 and TRBJ1-2; TRBD1 matches 7 bases. The V gene end was trimmed by 5 bases and the J gene end by 5 bases; junction bases not matched to a gene: 5. Germline loops: CDR1 MNHEY, CDR2 SMNVEV (reference sequence). CDR3 size: 13 residues. As DNA, the CDR3 is TGTGCCAGCAGTCCGGGGACAGAGTATGGCTACACCTTC. Protein: CASSPGTEYGYTF.

On this clone itself: The junction and the germline gene differ at one end; a read error may be behind it. The chain carries TRBV10-3 and TRBJ1-3; perhaps TRBD1 as D (5 bases). The CDR3 has 12 amino acids. The V gene's germline CDR1 is ENHRY and CDR2 SYGVKD. The CDR3 is CAISEGAAGIFF. The CDR3 region has the DNA TGTGCCATCAGTGAGGGGGCAGCAGGCATATTTTTT.

The chain has TRBV5-6 and TRBJ1-2; D possibly corresponds to TRBD1 (5 bases). The CDR3 is 14 residues long. Germline V gene data show CDR1 as SGHDT and CDR2 as YYEEEE. The V end lost 0 bases, the J end lost 3 bases, and 9 bases lay between the germline ends. The CDR3 sequence: CASSLGGWYYGYTF. The CDR3, as DNA: TGTGCCAGCAGCTTGGGGGGCTGGTACTATGGCTACACCTTC.

This clone was seen a few times. The rearrangement joins TRBV18 to TRBJ1-1, with D maybe TRBD1 (6 bases). The CDR3 runs 15 residues. V lost 2 bases and J lost 1, with 11 bases in between. Germline lookup yields CDR1 KGHSH and CDR2 LQKENI. The CDR3 reads CASSPGLQGNTEAFF. CDR3 bases: TGTGCCAGCTCACCAGGCCTACAGGGGAACACTGAAGCTTTCTTT. Based on the CDR3 plus reference TRBV18 and TRBJ1-1, the full variable domain is NAGVMQNPRHLVRRRGQEARLRCSPMKGHSHVYWYRQLPEEGLKFMVYLQKENIIDESGMPKERFSAEFPKEGPSILRIQQVVRGDSAAYFCASSPGLQGNTEAFFGQGTRLTVV.

V usage is TRBV10-3 and J usage is TRBJ2-7; tentatively, D is TRBD1 (6 bases). This CDR3 contains 14 residues. CDR1 is ENHRY, CDR2 SYGVKD, per germline. The V end lost 6 bases, the J end lost 0 bases, and 12 bases lay between the germline ends. The CDR3 loop reads CAIREDRSSYEQYF. The CDR3 DNA is TGTGCCATCAGGGAAGACAGGAGCTCCTACGAGCAGTACTTC.

This rearrangement joins TRBV4-1 to TRBJ2-7, with 7 bases fitting TRBD1. The CDR3 runs 15 residues. The germline V gene has CDR1 MGHRA and CDR2 YSYEKL. V lost 4 bases to trimming and J lost 0 bases; unmatched junction nucleotides: 6. CDR3 residues: CASSPRDSPSYEQYF. CDR3 sequence (DNA): TGCGCCAGCAGCCCCCGGGACAGTCCCTCCTACGAGCAGTACTTC.

The chain combines TRBV5-1 with TRBJ1-1; possibly TRBD1 for D (5 bases). Germline V gene sequence: CDR1 SGHRS, CDR2 YFSETQ. V dropped 4 bases and J dropped 4 bases, with 8 bases sitting between them. This CDR3 spans 12 amino acids. The CDR3 is CASSPQGTEAFF. CDR3 coding DNA: TGCGCCAGCAGCCCTCAGGGCACTGAAGCTTTCTTT.

The chain uses TRBV4-2 and TRBJ2-1; 11 positions match TRBD2. With V trimmed by 4 bases and J by 5 bases, 4 bases remained unmatched. CDR1 is LGHNA, CDR2 YNFKEQ, per germline. The CDR3 extends over 15 amino acids. CDR3 loop: CASSPRLAGNNEQFF. The CDR3 DNA is TGTGCCAGCAGCCCTCGACTAGCGGGGAACAATGAGCAGTTCTTC.

The CDR3 DNA reads TGCAGCGTAATGGGGACAGCCCCCTATGGCTACACCTTC. Translation gives CSVMGTAPYGYTF. This rearrangement joins TRBV29-1 to TRBJ1-2, with 7 bases matching TRBD1. CDR1 SQVTM and CDR2 ANQGSEA come from the germline V gene. This CDR3 has 13 residues. V was clipped by 6 bases and J by 4 bases; unmatched bases: 8.

The rearrangement joins TRBV4-2 to TRBJ2-1, with D perhaps matching TRBD2 (7 bases). The V end was cut by 1 base, the J end by 4 bases, with 20 bases between. There are 18 residues in the CDR3. CDR1 is LGHNA and CDR2 is YNFKEQ in the germline V gene. This CDR3 reads CASSQGGLGGAPYNEQFF. The DNA for the CDR3 is TGTGCCAGCAGCCAAGGGGGGCTTGGGGGGGCCCCTTACAATGAGCAGTTCTTC.

The V and J genes are TRBV11-2 and TRBJ1-2; 8 bases agree with TRBD1. This CDR3 is built from 13 residues. Trimming took 5 bases from V and 6 from J; bases not matched to a gene: 5. Germline V gene data show CDR1 as SGHAT and CDR2 as FQNNGV. The CDR3 nucleotides are TGTGCCAGCAGCCAGGACAGGGTGGATGGCTACACCTTC. Translation: CASSQDRVDGYTF.

The chain uses TRBV7-9 and TRBJ1-2; 10 nucleotides match TRBD1. Trimming removed 5 bases from V and 4 bases from J; junction bases left unmatched: 13. The CDR3 runs 17 residues. Germline V CDR1 and CDR2: SEHNR, FQNEAQ (reference sequence). CDR3 protein: CASSGPGQGPRGYGYTF. The CDR3 region has the DNA TGTGCCAGCAGCGGCCCGGGACAGGGGCCCAGGGGCTATGGCTACACCTTC.

This clone was counted only a few times. The chain carries TRBV6-4 and TRBJ2-3; 10 positions agree with TRBD2. V lost 5 bases, J lost 4 bases, and 9 bases stayed unmatched. Germline loops: CDR1 MRHNA, CDR2 SNTAGT. The CDR3 has 16 amino acids. CDR3 sequence: CASSPTIAGGADTQYF. The CDR3 DNA follows: TGTGCCAGCAGTCCAACGATAGCGGGGGGAGCAGATACGCAGTATTTT.

The V and J genes are TRBV19 and TRBJ2-7; TRBD1 is a possible D gene (6 bases). The ends were cut back, 5 bases at V and 1 base at J, with 12 bases in the middle. In germline, CDR1 is LNHDA, CDR2 SQIVND (reference sequence). The CDR3 contains 14 residues. CDR3 sequence: CASSVTGSSYEQYF. In nucleotides, the CDR3 is TGTGCCAGTAGTGTTACAGGGAGTTCCTACGAGCAGTACTTC.

V gene TRBV6-5 combines with J gene TRBJ2-7, with 10 positions matching TRBD1. Germline assignment: CDR1 MNHEY and CDR2 SVGAGI. The CDR3 runs 14 residues. V dropped 8 bases and J dropped 1; count of bases not matched to a gene: 5. The CDR3 sequence: CASSGQGVSYEQYF. Here the CDR3 DNA reads TGTGCCAGCTCCGGACAGGGGGTATCCTACGAGCAGTACTTC.

V gene TRBV7-9 combines with J gene TRBJ1-1; tentatively, D is TRBD1 (5 bases). V lost 5 bases and J lost 6, with 19 bases in between. The germline V gene has CDR1 SEHNR and CDR2 FQNEAQ (reference sequence). This CDR3 spans 15 amino acids. CDR3 DNA: TGTGCCAGCAGCGACCAGTGGCCGGGGGGTTCTGAAGCTTTCTTT. Its translation is CASSDQWPGGSEAFF.

The chain is built from TRBV5-1 and TRBJ1-4; weak D call: TRBD1 (6 bases). The CDR3 length is 15 residues. Germline V lookup: CDR1 SGHRS, CDR2 YFSETQ. Trimming shortened V by 2 bases and J by 1 base, and 9 bases separated the two germline ends. The CDR3 bases are TGCGCCAGCAGCTTCAGAGGGGGAACTAATGAAAAACTGTTTTTT. Amino acids: CASSFRGGTNEKLFF.

This rearrangement joins TRBV5-1 to TRBJ2-7; 10 positions match TRBD2. The junction had 9 bases not matched to a gene; V was cut back by 0 bases and J by 0 bases. Germline V gene lookup returns CDR1 SGHRS and CDR2 YFSETQ. The CDR3 totals 18 residues. The CDR3, as DNA: TGCGCCAGCAGCTTGGAGAAAGCGGGACTAGCGAACTCCTACGAGCAGTACTTC. Protein sequence: CASSLEKAGLANSYEQYF.

This clone was picked up one time. The rearrangement joins TRBV27 to TRBJ1-1; D call uncertain. Germline V lookup: CDR1 MNHEY, CDR2 SMNVEV (reference sequence). This CDR3 has 11 amino acids. The V gene lost 6 bases and the J gene lost 2 bases, with 4 bases spanning the gap. The CDR3 protein is CASSHNTEAFF. CDR3 nucleotides: TGTGCCAGCAGCCATAACACTGAAGCTTTCTTT.

The rearrangement joins TRBV2 to TRBJ2-5, with TRBD2 matching over 9 bases. J lost 9 bases, V lost 3 bases, and 11 bases had no gene match. Per the germline V gene, CDR1 is SNHLY and CDR2 is FYNNEI. The CDR3 has 15 residues. As DNA, the CDR3 is TGTGCCAGCAGTGAGAAGTTAGCGGGGGCCCTGTCCCAGTACTTC. Protein product: CASSEKLAGALSQYF.

This chain links TRBV28 with TRBJ2-7; 7 nucleotides match TRBD2. V was pared by 3 bases and J by 6 bases, with 5 bases of the junction left unmatched. The CDR3 loop spans 13 amino acids. Germline V gene lookup returns CDR1 MDHEN and CDR2 SYDVKM. CDR3: CASSLTTGGEQYF. The CDR3 DNA sequence: TGTGCCAGCAGTTTGACGACGGGGGGCGAGCAGTACTTC. The full variable domain, with the rest looked up from reference TRBV28 and TRBJ2-7, is DVKVTQSSRYLVKRTGEKVFLECVQDMDHENMFWYRQDPGLGLRLIYFSYDVKMKEKGDIPEGYSVSREKKERFSLILESASTNQTSMYLCASSLTTGGEQYFGPGTRLTVT.

V is TRBV2 and J is TRBJ2-3; TRBD1 matches 7 bases. This CDR3 contains 16 residues. Trimming at V came to 0 bases and at J to 0 bases, leaving 3 bases not matched to a gene. Per the germline V gene, CDR1 is SNHLY and CDR2 is FYNNEI. The DNA for the CDR3 is TGTGCCAGCAGTGAAGCTGAGGGACAGAGCACAGATACGCAGTATTTT. The encoded protein is CASSEAEGQSTDTQYF. Full variable domain (rest looked up from reference TRBV2 and TRBJ2-3): EPEVTQTPSHQVTQMGQEVILRCVPISNHLYFYWYRQILGQKVEFLVSFYNNEISEKSEIFDDQFSVERPDGSNFTLKIRSTKLEDSAMYFCASSEAEGQSTDTQYFGPGTRLTVL.

The rearrangement uses TRBV7-9 and TRBJ2-1, with TRBD2 as a possible D gene (5 bases). Germline CDR1 reads SEHNR; CDR2 reads FQNEAQ (reference sequence). The CDR3 runs 12 residues. V gave up 7 bases and J gave up 5 bases, with 9 bases separating them. DNA for the CDR3: TGTGCCAGCATCGGGGTCCACAATGAGCAGTTCTTC. It translates to CASIGVHNEQFF.

The CDR3 reads CARSLVVGGDGYTF. CDR3 bases: TGTGCCAGAAGCTTGGTAGTAGGGGGTGATGGCTACACCTTC. V gene TRBV5-3 combines with J gene TRBJ1-2; TRBD1 is a possible D gene (6 bases). TRBV5-3 is reported as an ORF; its role is uncertain. The CDR3 length is 14 residues. Trimming took off 0 bases at V and 6 bases at J, with 12 bases between the two ends.

The CDR3 bases are TGTGCCAGTAGTGAGTTTGGTGCCAAGATCGGGGAGCTGTTTTTT. It is translated as CASSEFGAKIGELFF. V is TRBV19 and J is TRBJ2-2; D not certain. CDR3 size: 15 residues. Per the germline V gene, CDR1 is LNHDA and CDR2 is SQIVND (reference sequence). Trimming took off 5 bases at V and 7 bases at J, with 17 bases between the two ends.

The rearrangement uses TRBV4-1 and TRBJ1-1, with 7 bases identical to TRBD1. Germline V gene lookup returns CDR1 MGHRA and CDR2 YSYEKL. The CDR3 totals 15 residues. Trimming at V came to 3 bases and at J to 3 bases, leaving 7 bases not matched to a gene. This CDR3 reads CASSQATGLHTEAFF. CDR3 bases: TGCGCCAGCAGCCAGGCGACAGGGTTACACACTGAAGCTTTCTTT.

The genes are TRBV27 and TRBJ1-2; D not certain. CDR1 is MNHEY, CDR2 SMNVEV, per germline (reference sequence). Trimming stripped 0 bases from V and 3 bases from J, with 8 bases between. The CDR3 has 14 amino acids. CDR3 region: CASSLSGGYYGYTF. CDR3 bases: TGTGCCAGCAGTTTATCGGGAGGATACTATGGCTACACCTTC.

CDR3 region: CASSLNSRSSNQPQHF. The DNA for the CDR3 is TGTGCCAGCAGCTTAAACAGCAGGTCTAGCAATCAGCCCCAGCATTTT. The rearrangement links TRBV7-9 to TRBJ1-5; D gene unclear. The germline V and J ends were trimmed by 2 bases and 0 bases, with 11 bases remaining between them. The CDR3 runs 16 residues. Germline V CDR1 and CDR2: SEHNR, FQNEAQ (reference sequence). The full variable domain, completed using reference TRBV7-9 and TRBJ1-5, is DTGVSQNPRHKITKRGQNVTFRCDPISEHNRLYWYRQTLGQGPEFLTYFQNEAQLEKSRLLSDRFSAERPKGSFSTLEIQRTEQGDSAMYLCASSLNSRSSNQPQHFGDGTRLSIL.

The rearrangement uses TRBV30 and TRBJ1-2, with D perhaps TRBD1 (6 bases). V was pared by 4 bases and J by 7 bases, with 16 bases between. The CDR3 is 13 residues long. Germline V gene lookup returns CDR1 GTSNPN and CDR2 SVGIG (reference sequence). CDR3 sequence reads: CAWKPGRGFGYTF. The CDR3 coding sequence is TGTGCCTGGAAACCAGGGAGGGGGTTTGGCTACACCTTC. Based on the CDR3 plus reference TRBV30 and TRBJ1-2, the full variable domain is SQTIHQWPATLVQPVGSPLSLECTVEGTSNPNLYWYRQAAGRGLQLLFYSVGIGQISSEVPQNLSASRPQDRQFILSSKKLLLSDSGFYLCAWKPGRGFGYTFGSGTRLTVV.

This chain joins TRBV7-9 and TRBJ1-1; D ambiguous. This CDR3 has 14 amino acids. CDR1 and CDR2 (germline): SEHNR, FQNEAQ (reference sequence). The V end was cut by 1 base, the J end by 4 bases, with 10 bases between. CDR3 loop: CASSLEFRSTEAFF. The CDR3 DNA is TGTGCCAGCAGCTTAGAATTCCGGAGCACTGAAGCTTTCTTT.

The chain combines TRBV5-1 with TRBJ1-1, with a weak D call TRBD1 (6 bases). V was clipped by 7 bases and J by 1 base, with 11 bases between them. Germline CDR1 is SGHRS and CDR2 is YFSETQ. The CDR3 consists of 13 residues. The CDR3 nucleotides are TGCGCCAGCGAGGGGGAGGGGAACACTGAAGCTTTCTTT. Residues: CASEGEGNTEAFF.

The rearrangement joins TRBV5-8 to TRBJ1-2; maybe TRBD1 (5 bases). CDR1 is SGHTS and CDR2 is YDEGEE in the germline V gene. The V and J ends lost 5 bases and 5 bases respectively, with 10 bases between them. The CDR3 runs 12 residues. In DNA, the CDR3 is TGTGCCAGCAGTAACAGGATGTATGGCTACACCTTC. This encodes CASSNRMYGYTF.